The sequence of this T cell receptor beta chain was determined in a study of regulatory T cells in long-lasting Graves disease. Time point specified: newly diagnosed GD, antithyroid drugs for less than 3 months. RNA isolated from PBMCs was used to make the TCR library. This clonotype was found many times. The CDR3 is 17 residues long. The germline V gene encodes CDR1 DFQATT and CDR2 SNEGSKA (reference sequence). V shed 3 bases and J 4 bases; nucleotides not matched to a gene: 13. Sequencing libraries for TCR beta were prepared with iRepertoire HTBI primers and Arm-PCR of CDR3 regions. One entry per CDR3 protein results from TCRdb running MiXCR on the multiplex PCR reads. The sample shows about 220,000 distinct CDR3 sequences, less than 20% of them seen only once. The same data also went into a second study, on T cells in Graves' hyperthyroidism and ophthalmopathy.

This TCR derives from a woman aged 25 to 39 with Graves disease. The rearrangement uses TRBV20-1 and TRBJ2-3, with 10 bases identical to TRBD2. The source was peripheral blood mononuclear cells (PBMCs), collected at new diagnosis, from a patient treated with antithyroid drugs. The DNA for the CDR3 is TGCAGTGCTAGTACTAGCGGGACGAGGGGATGGGCAGATACGCAGTATTTT. This translates into CSASTSGTRGWADTQYF.